This T cell receptor (beta chain) was captured in a study of cytomegalovirus exposure and HLA in healthy donors. Broader study findings: Specific recognition of CMV antigens was confirmed in vitro for a few chains (all CMV-associated). Approximately 18,000 TCR beta sequences were associated with HLA alleles at 0.05 false discovery rate in a later analysis.

PCR was performed using 60 Vbeta and 13 Jbeta primers. Sequencing used immunoSEQ multiplex PCR; TCRdb keeps in-frame clones, though not all of them. The sample holds about 160,000 clones, over 60% seen once. Regarding this clone: Its antigen is not known.

This clonotype was sampled from a woman aged 30 to 39 in good health and CMV-seronegative. Material for sequencing was PBMCs.

The CDR3 DNA is TGTGCCATCAGCACCGGGACAGGCGAGACCCAGTACTTC. Translating gives CAISTGTGETQYF. The chain couples TRBV10-3 to TRBJ2-5; TRBD1 agrees at 8 bases. Germline trimming cut 6 bases from V and 5 bases from J; bases unmatched to any gene: 5. CDR1 ENHRY and CDR2 SYGVKD come from the germline V gene. The CDR3 totals 13 residues.